The sequence of this T cell receptor beta chain was determined in a study of naive and memory T cell subsets. Points from the study as a whole: In naive cells, over 90% of TCR sequences were seen only once.

Two oligonucleotides, mixed equimolar, formed the beta constant-region primer covering TRBC1 and TRBC2. Four rounds of PCR amplified the ligated cDNA using nested alpha and beta constant-region primers plus SP2. One entry per CDR3 protein, called by TCRdb with MiXCR from the UMI-ligation and nested PCR reads. This sample has 120,000 or so distinct CDR3 sequences; 36% occur once, and the top ten carry about 1%. The CDR3 extends over 14 amino acids. Germline values: CDR1 MDHEN, CDR2 SYDVKM. Trimming removed 3 bases at V and 3 bases at J, with 9 bases between. After CD4 positive bead selection, the CD4-negative fraction gave CD8 T cells. Of note for this clonotype: Its cognate antigen is unknown.

The genes are TRBV28 and TRBJ2-1; D is possibly TRBD2 (5 bases). The sequencing input was central memory CD4+ T cells from blood. The sequence was obtained from a human donor in good health. In DNA form, the CDR3 reads TGTGCCAGCAGTTTTTCGGGATACTACAATGAGCAGTTCTTC. As protein: CASSFSGYYNEQFF.